This T cell receptor beta chain is drawn from a study of blood T cell repertoires in COVID-19 (dated by TCRdb to the early 2020s). With regard to the full study: Collaborator samples came from the United States, Italy and Spain and covered acute and convalescent phases of COVID-19. The material from the prospective study consisted of cDNA or gDNA derived from T cells, B-cell-depleted T cells, or PBMCs. Deeply sampled blood TCRbeta repertoires from subjects exposed to, actively infected with, or recovered from COVID-19 were included in the dataset. The repertoires were released in a freely available public database intended as a resource for research on the immune response to SARS-CoV-2. The samples were drawn from the first 160 participants of the ongoing ImmuneRACE study and from more than 1,000 subjects provided by 6 global collaborators. Sample metadata almost always included a de-identified subject ID, COVID-19 status, age in years and sex. Where HLA class I and class II types were available, the types were taken from metadata supplied by the sample provider, not from assay-based typing.

The immunoSEQ Assay, a bias-controlled multiplex PCR, was used to amplify TCRbeta CDR3 regions from genomic DNA. The published analysis was carried out like this. Within the assay, amplification of reference gene primers was used to estimate how many nucleated cells each sample contained. To quantify the absolute abundance of each unique TCRbeta CDR3 rearrangement, sequence reads were collapsed and filtered. For each sample, productive Simpson clonality was calculated by taking the square root of Simpson's diversity index across productive rearrangements. Held by TCRdb, this immuneACCESS table contains in-frame sequences only and omits some clones. Under half of the omission traces to an unresolved V gene where checked; the cause of the rest is unknown. That table is the source of V, J and clone size, and D and trimming were worked out from the DNA. Here the sample has fewer than 150,000 clones; under 80% occur a single time. About 2.3% of the sample is taken by the ten largest.

Note on this clone: This clone's antigen is unknown. One base away there is no much larger clone; base qualities are not given.

Collaborating institutions collected whole blood in K2EDTA tubes following their own protocols. For TCRbeta analysis, collaborator samples were shipped as frozen whole blood, as isolated PBMCs, or as DNA extracted from either sample type. Study-level results and caveats: Clinical and demographic metadata were provided uncurated, with the amount varying by source and participant.

The CDR3 has 17 amino acids, counting the end cysteine and phenylalanine. Just the 51-base CDR3 DNA is kept, in frame starting at base 1. From a lookup of the germline V gene, CDR1 and CDR2 are SNHLY and FYNNEI. Relative to germline, V is missing 3 bases and J is missing 2 bases, with 11 bases of the junction outside any gene match. The sample taken for sequencing was peripheral blood. This sequence uses TRBV2 and TRBJ2-3, and TRBD2 aligns with 7 junction nucleotides. This TCR came from a man aged 45-65 years with acute or convalescent COVID-19. The CDR3 corresponds to CASSELVTSEDTDTQYF. The nucleotide sequence reads as follows: TGTGCCAGCAGTGAGCTCGTTACTAGCGAGGACACAGATACGCAGTATTTT. Outside the CDR3, residues come from the reference TRBV2 and TRBJ2-3 proteins, so the full variable domain is: EPEVTQTPSHQVTQMGQEVILRCVPISNHLYFYWYRQILGQKVEFLVSFYNNEISEKSEIFDDQFSVERPDGSNFTLKIRSTKLEDSAMYFCASSELVTSEDTDTQYFGPGTRLTVL.